Below are 26 T cell receptor beta chains sequenced from a single sample in a study of identical twins. TCRdb re-analysed the 5' RACE reads in MiXCR, keeping a single row per CDR3 protein. This sample has 570,000 or so distinct CDR3 sequences, with more than 9% found just once. Another study also made use of these data, one on yellow fever vaccine responses in identical twins.

Material for sequencing was PBMCs. Every receptor here comes from a woman younger than 30 in good health.

This clonotype was found many times. The chain couples TRBV7-8 to TRBJ1-5; TRBD1 is a possible D gene (5 bases). Germline V gene sequence: CDR1 SGHVS, CDR2 FQNEAQ. The CDR3 has 16 residues. The germline V and J ends were trimmed by 1 base and 3 bases, with 13 bases remaining between them. This CDR3 is CASSLGAGRSNQPQHF. Here the CDR3 DNA reads TGTGCCAGCAGCTTAGGTGCAGGGCGCTCCAATCAGCCCCAGCATTTT.

The table lists this clonotype with a few counts. The CDR3 region is CASSQGAALSGYTF. As DNA, the CDR3 is TGTGCCAGCAGCCAGGGGGCAGCCCTCTCTGGCTACACCTTC. This sequence joins TRBV21-1 and TRBJ1-2; the table's D call TRBD1 went unverified against the DNA. TRBV21-1 is a pseudogene locus. This CDR3 contains 14 residues.

The sample holds a few counts of this clonotype. The chain joins TRBV28 to TRBJ1-1; a possible D gene is TRBD1 (5 bases). Germline lookup yields CDR1 MDHEN and CDR2 SYDVKM. The CDR3 sequence is 14 residues long. V gave up 6 bases and J gave up 4 bases, with 15 bases separating them. CDR3 loop: CASRRPTGGTEAFF. The DNA of the CDR3 is TGTGCCAGCAGACGCCCTACGGGGGGCACTGAAGCTTTCTTT.

This clonotype showed up just a few times. The CDR3 coding sequence is TGTGCCAGCAGCTTAGTTGAGACGTCGCAGTTCTTC. Amino acids: CASSLVETSQFF. The chain links TRBV7-9 to TRBJ2-1, with D unclear. Germline assignment: CDR1 SEHNR and CDR2 FQNEAQ (reference sequence). V lost 1 base to trimming and J lost 12 bases, with 10 bases between them. This CDR3 has 12 residues.

This chain joins TRBV12-3 or TRBV12-4 and TRBJ2-5; maybe TRBD2 (7 bases). The CDR3 is 15 residues long. V lost 5 bases, J lost 2 bases, and 15 bases lay in between. This chain's CDR3 is CASSTQGGGQETQYF. Written as DNA, the CDR3 is TGTGCCAGCAGTACCCAGGGAGGGGGGCAAGAGACCCAGTACTTC.

This clonotype was detected many times. The chain joins TRBV3-1 to TRBJ2-6; tentative D call: TRBD1 (5 bases). The CDR3 loop spans 16 amino acids. Germline values: CDR1 LGHDT, CDR2 YNNKEL (reference sequence). The ends were cut back, 1 base at V and 4 bases at J, with 11 bases in the middle. The CDR3: CASSQAQGVGANVLTF. CDR3 DNA: TGTGCCAGCAGCCAAGCCCAAGGGGTCGGGGCCAACGTCCTGACTTTC.

The V and J genes are TRBV5-1 and TRBJ2-3; 9 positions agree with TRBD2. The CDR3 length is 18 residues. Germline V CDR1 and CDR2: SGHRS, YFSETQ. V shed 6 bases, J shed 0 bases, and the junction held 14 bases outside the gene matches. CDR3 in amino acids: CASMFSGSLGLSTDTQYF. The DNA for the CDR3 is TGCGCCAGCATGTTTAGCGGGAGTCTCGGTTTGAGCACAGATACGCAGTATTTT.

This clonotype showed up just a few times. The chain employs TRBV20-1 and TRBJ1-1; D gene ambiguous. V shed 4 bases and J shed 2 bases, with 17 bases lying between them. The CDR3 is made up of 15 amino acids. Germline V gene lookup returns CDR1 DFQATT and CDR2 SNEGSKA (reference sequence). Here the CDR3 DNA reads TGCAGTGCTATACTGACCAATCCGGGTAACACTGAAGCTTTCTTT. Its translation: CSAILTNPGNTEAFF.

This chain uses TRBV7-9 with TRBJ2-3; D call uncertain. V dropped 5 bases and J dropped 4 bases, with 10 bases sitting between them. The length of the CDR3 is 13 residues. CDR1 SEHNR and CDR2 FQNEAQ come from the germline V gene (reference sequence). The CDR3 coding sequence is TGTGCCAGCAGCCACCCCGGTGCAGATACGCAGTATTTT. Protein sequence: CASSHPGADTQYF.

To note about this clonotype: This may be a read error: a much more frequent sequence differs by one nucleotide. The gene calls are TRBV7-9 and TRBJ2-7, with D tentatively TRBD1 (6 bases). Germline CDR1 is SEHNR and CDR2 is FQNEAQ (reference sequence). The germline V and J ends were trimmed by 5 bases and 3 bases, with 14 bases remaining between them. The CDR3 is 14 residues long. The CDR3 nucleotides read TGTGCCAGCAGCCACGGACAGACAAACTACGAGCAGTACTTC. This gives the protein CASSHGQTNYEQYF.

This rearrangement joins TRBV7-8 to TRBJ2-7; 8 bases line up with TRBD1. The CDR3 extends over 15 amino acids. V lost 2 bases to trimming and J lost 4 bases; unmatched junction nucleotides: 7. The germline CDR1 and CDR2 sequences are SGHVS and FQNEAQ. The CDR3 protein is CASSLSPDREYEQYF. The CDR3 region has the DNA TGTGCCAGCAGCTTAAGTCCGGACAGGGAATACGAGCAGTACTTC.

The sample holds many counts of this clonotype. This chain connects TRBV6-2 or TRBV6-3 to TRBJ1-1, with D maybe TRBD1 (5 bases). Germline CDR1 is MNHEY and CDR2 is SVGEGT. There are 13 residues in the CDR3. V was shortened by 6 bases and J by 1 base, with 9 bases between the two germline ends. CDR3 sequence: CASSPTENTEAFF. The CDR3 coding sequence is TGTGCCAGCAGCCCGACAGAGAACACTGAAGCTTTCTTT.

Many counts were recorded for this clonotype. The rearrangement uses TRBV20-1 and TRBJ1-3; D unclear. The length of the CDR3 is 11 residues. Trimming took off 5 bases at V and 7 bases at J, with 9 bases between the two ends. Germline CDR1 is DFQATT and CDR2 is SNEGSKA (reference sequence). The CDR3 is CSAEDDNTIYF. The CDR3 DNA sequence: TGCAGTGCTGAAGATGATAACACCATATATTTT.

The rearrangement uses TRBV15 and TRBJ2-7, with no clear D. The CDR3 is 14 amino acids. Trimming left V 0 bases short and J 3 bases short, with 9 bases between. Per germline, CDR1 LNHNV and CDR2 YYDKDF (reference sequence). The CDR3 sequence: CATSRDISVYEQYF. The CDR3 DNA reads TGTGCCACCAGCAGAGATATTTCGGTCTACGAGCAGTACTTC.

The genes are TRBV19 and TRBJ2-1; 7 nucleotides agree with TRBD2. Germline values: CDR1 LNHDA, CDR2 SQIVND (reference sequence). The CDR3 loop spans 15 amino acids. V dropped 3 bases and J dropped 4; count of bases not matched to a gene: 6. The CDR3 loop reads CASSMAGAGYNEQFF. The CDR3 bases are TGTGCCAGTAGTATGGCGGGAGCGGGATACAATGAGCAGTTCTTC. Together with reference TRBV19 and TRBJ2-1, the CDR3 gives the full variable domain: DGGITQSPKYLFRKEGQNVTLSCEQNLNHDAMYWYRQDPGQGLRLIYYSQIVNDFQKGDIAEGYSVSREKKESFPLTVTSAQKNPTAFYLCASSMAGAGYNEQFFGPGTRLTVL.

At least ten counts were recorded for this clonotype. The chain combines TRBV7-9 with TRBJ2-7, with TRBD1 matching 7 bases. V shed 5 bases and J 3 bases; nucleotides not matched to a gene: 7. CDR3 length: 14 residues. Germline V gene lookup returns CDR1 SEHNR and CDR2 FQNEAQ (reference sequence). The DNA for the CDR3 is TGTGCCAGCAGCCACGGACAGGCAAACTACGAGCAGTACTTC. Amino acid sequence: CASSHGQANYEQYF.

This clonotype was seen a few times. The chain combines TRBV20-1 with TRBJ1-1; no clear D gene. The germline CDR1 and CDR2 sequences are DFQATT and SNEGSKA (reference sequence). The CDR3 contains 15 residues. Trimming stripped 1 base from V and 0 bases from J, with 12 bases between. DNA for the CDR3: TGCAGTGCTAGAGGAGGCAGGCTAGTGAACACTGAAGCTTTCTTT. It translates to CSARGGRLVNTEAFF.

This clonotype occurred a few times. V gene TRBV20-1 combines with J gene TRBJ2-1; 7 bases are shared with TRBD2. Germline V lookup: CDR1 DFQATT, CDR2 SNEGSKA (reference sequence). The J segment lost 8 bases and the V segment lost 0 bases, leaving 10 bases of the junction unmatched. The CDR3 spans 15 residues. CDR3 in amino acids: CSARDWAGVMDEQFF. In DNA, the CDR3 is TGCAGTGCTAGAGATTGGGCGGGAGTCATGGATGAGCAGTTCTTC.

This sequence joins TRBV20-1 and TRBJ2-2, with D possibly TRBD1 on 5 matching bases. Germline V gene sequence: CDR1 DFQATT, CDR2 SNEGSKA (reference sequence). Trimming removed 4 bases at V and 2 bases at J, with 11 bases between. The CDR3 totals 14 residues. The CDR3 nucleotides read TGCAGTGCTAAGGGGTACAGTAACACCGGGGAGCTGTTTTTT. Protein: CSAKGYSNTGELFF.

This clonotype was counted many times. The chain uses TRBV4-3 and TRBJ2-1, with TRBD2 matching 12 bases. Looked up from germline, CDR1 is LGHNA and CDR2 is YSLEER. The CDR3 length is 15 residues. The V segment lost 4 bases and the J segment 4 bases; nucleotides outside the gene matches: 2. In DNA form, the CDR3 reads TGCGCCAGCAGCCGGACTAGCGGGGAATACAATGAGCAGTTCTTC. It translates to CASSRTSGEYNEQFF.

In its sample, this clonotype was seen many times. The chain joins TRBV7-8 to TRBJ2-1; D is undetermined. CDR1 SGHVS and CDR2 FQNEAQ come from the germline V gene. The V end was cut by 4 bases, the J end by 0 bases, with 16 bases between. The CDR3 has 17 amino acids. CDR3 coding DNA: TGTGCCAGCAGCTGGTTGATGGGTTACCGCTCCTACAATGAGCAGTTCTTC. Protein product: CASSWLMGYRSYNEQFF.

The table lists this clonotype with a few counts. V and J are TRBV6-2 or TRBV6-3 and TRBJ2-1; 10 bases fit TRBD2. The CDR3 covers 13 residues. The germline CDR1 and CDR2 sequences are MNHEY and SVGEGT. The ends lost 6 bases at V and 12 bases at J; junction bases unmatched: 8. The CDR3 region has the DNA TGTGCCAGCAGGGGGACTAGCGCTTTTTCGCAGTTCTTC. Protein sequence: CASRGTSAFSQFF.

The V gene is TRBV29-1, the J gene TRBJ2-1, with D unresolved. Trimming took 7 bases from V and 3 from J, leaving 25 bases between them. The CDR3 has 17 amino acids. Germline V gene data show CDR1 as SQVTM and CDR2 as ANQGSEA. CDR3: CSGNTLTEALHYNEQFF. In nucleotides, the CDR3 is TGCAGCGGCAATACTTTGACGGAAGCCTTGCACTACAATGAGCAGTTCTTC.

The chain uses TRBV20-1 and TRBJ2-2; D remains ambiguous. CDR1 is DFQATT, CDR2 SNEGSKA, per germline (reference sequence). The CDR3 spans 14 residues. V dropped 0 bases and J dropped 4 bases, with 9 bases sitting between them. The CDR3 spells CSAREGTSTGELFF. CDR3 DNA: TGCAGTGCTAGAGAGGGCACTTCCACCGGGGAGCTGTTTTTT.

This clonotype was seen ten or more times. The genes are TRBV7-3 and TRBJ2-3; tentatively, D is TRBD2 (6 bases). The ends were cut back, 1 base at V and 4 bases at J, with 9 bases in the middle. CDR1 and CDR2 (germline): SGHTA, FQGTGA. The CDR3 runs 14 residues. The CDR3: CASSLNPGADTQYF. The CDR3 coding sequence is TGTGCCAGCAGCTTAAATCCGGGGGCAGATACGCAGTATTTT.

V gene TRBV19 combines with J gene TRBJ1-5; unclear D gene. The CDR3 consists of 17 residues. V was trimmed by 0 bases and J by 3 bases, leaving 15 bases between them. CDR1 and CDR2 (germline): LNHDA, SQIVND (reference sequence). CDR3 region: CASSIDNFQAPNQPQHF. The CDR3 DNA reads TGTGCCAGTAGTATAGACAACTTTCAGGCACCCAATCAGCCCCAGCATTTT.